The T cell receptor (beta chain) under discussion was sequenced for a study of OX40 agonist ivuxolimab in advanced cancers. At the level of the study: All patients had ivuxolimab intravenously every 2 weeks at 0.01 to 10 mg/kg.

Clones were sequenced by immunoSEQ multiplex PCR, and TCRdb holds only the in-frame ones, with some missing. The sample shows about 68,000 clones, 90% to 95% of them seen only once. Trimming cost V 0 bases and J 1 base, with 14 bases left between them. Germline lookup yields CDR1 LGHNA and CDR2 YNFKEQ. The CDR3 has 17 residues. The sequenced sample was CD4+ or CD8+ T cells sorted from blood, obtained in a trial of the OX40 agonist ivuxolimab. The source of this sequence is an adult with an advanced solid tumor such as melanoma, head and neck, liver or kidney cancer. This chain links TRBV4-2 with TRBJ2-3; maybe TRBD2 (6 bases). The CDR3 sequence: CASSQDPLAWGTDTQYF. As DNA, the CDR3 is TGTGCCAGCAGCCAAGACCCCCTAGCGTGGGGCACAGATACGCAGTATTTT.